These 30 T cell receptor beta chains were all obtained from the same sample, sequenced in a study of blood T cell repertoires in COVID-19. Assay used: immunoSEQ multiplex PCR; TCRdb lists only in-frame clones, some missing. The table shows tens of thousands of clones, with around 90% occurring only once. The sequencing input was peripheral blood. The receptors originated from a man between 65 and 80 years old with acute or convalescent COVID-19.

V and J are TRBV7-3 and TRBJ1-1, with D unresolved. This CDR3 has 14 residues. Trimming left V 3 bases short and J 5 bases short, with 13 bases between. Germline V gives CDR1 SGHTA, CDR2 FQGTGA. The CDR3 DNA reads as TGTGCCAGCAGCTTCGACGGGAGGGCAACTGAAGCTTTCTTT. Protein sequence: CASSFDGRATEAFF.

This clone is deemed medium-sized. The chain carries TRBV4-1 and TRBJ1-1; 7 nucleotides match TRBD1. In germline, CDR1 is MGHRA, CDR2 YSYEKL. The junction had 2 bases not matched to a gene; V was cut back by 4 bases and J by 0 bases. The CDR3 spans 14 residues. The DNA for the CDR3 is TGCGCCAGCAGCCCGGGACAGATGAACACTGAAGCTTTCTTT. Its translation is CASSPGQMNTEAFF.

This rearrangement joins TRBV9 to TRBJ2-1, with 11 bases aligning to TRBD2. The CDR3 runs to 17 residues. The V segment lost 2 bases and the J segment 4 bases; nucleotides outside the gene matches: 8. Germline CDR1 is SGDLS and CDR2 is YYNGEE. The CDR3 bases are TGTGCCAGCAGCGTCCTATCCGGGACTAGCGGTTACAATGAGCAGTTCTTC. Its protein product is CASSVLSGTSGYNEQFF.

The chain links TRBV4-3 to TRBJ2-7, with 9 bases that match TRBD1. The ends lost 0 bases at V and 7 bases at J; junction bases unmatched: 7. Germline loops: CDR1 LGHNA, CDR2 YSLEER. The CDR3 has 15 amino acids. CDR3 sequence reads: CASSQEIQGAGEQYF. The DNA for the CDR3 is TGCGCCAGCAGCCAAGAAATACAGGGGGCGGGGGAGCAGTACTTC.

The chain links TRBV7-9 to TRBJ2-7; TRBD2 is a possible D gene (6 bases). The CDR3 spans 16 residues. CDR1 and CDR2 (germline): SEHNR, FQNEAQ (reference sequence). Deletions cut 0 bases from V and 1 base from J, with 13 bases between. The CDR3 DNA is TGTGCCAGCAGCTTAGCCAGCCTTGGGGGGTCCTACGAGCAGTACTTC. Translated, it gives CASSLASLGGSYEQYF. The entire variable domain, with the rest obtained from reference TRBV7-9 and TRBJ2-7, is as follows: DTGVSQNPRHKITKRGQNVTFRCDPISEHNRLYWYRQTLGQGPEFLTYFQNEAQLEKSRLLSDRFSAERPKGSFSTLEIQRTEQGDSAMYLCASSLASLGGSYEQYFGPGTRLTVT.

This clone was seen once. This chain links TRBV7-8 with TRBJ2-3, with 10 bases identical to TRBD2. J gave up 4 bases and V 1 base, and 8 bases lay outside the gene matches. Germline V gene lookup returns CDR1 SGHVS and CDR2 FQNEAQ. The CDR3 extends over 17 amino acids. The CDR3 coding sequence is TGTGCCAGCAGCTTAGGTCGGGTTAGCGGGGGGTCAGATACGCAGTATTTT. Amino acids: CASSLGRVSGGSDTQYF. Full variable domain (rest looked up from reference TRBV7-8 and TRBJ2-3): GAGVSQSPRYKVAKRGQDVALRCDPISGHVSLFWYQQALGQGPEFLTYFQNEAQLDKSGLPSDRFFAERPEGSVSTLKIQRTQQEDSAVYLCASSLGRVSGGSDTQYFGPGTRLTVL.

This chain connects TRBV27 to TRBJ2-2; 12 bases are a match to TRBD2. Germline-derived CDR1 and CDR2 are MNHEY and SMNVEV (reference sequence). The CDR3 covers 16 residues. With 4 bases clipped from V and 6 bases from J, the junction kept 6 bases outside the gene matches. The CDR3 is CASSSGLAGYPGELFF. The DNA of the CDR3 is TGTGCCAGCAGTTCCGGACTAGCGGGATACCCCGGGGAGCTGTTTTTT.

CDR3 DNA sequence: TGTGCCAGCAGCCTGGGACTAGCGGGAGAGCATCTAGCCAAAAACATTCAGTACTTC. This translates into CASSLGLAGEHLAKNIQYF. V is TRBV5-6 and J is TRBJ2-4; TRBD2 matches at 14 bases. V trimming: 4 bases; J trimming: 0 bases; junction bases outside the gene matches: 9. The CDR3 is made up of 19 amino acids. In germline, CDR1 is SGHDT, CDR2 YYEEEE.

The J gene is TRBJ2-1, the V gene TRBV3-1 (or the pseudogene TRBV3-2); no clear D. V was shortened by 2 bases and J by 0 bases, with 8 bases between the two germline ends. From germline, CDR1 is LGHDT and CDR2 YNNKEL (reference sequence). This CDR3 region has 15 residues. DNA for the CDR3: TGTGCCAGCAGCCAAAGCCGAAGCTCCTACAATGAGCAGTTCTTC. Protein sequence: CASSQSRSSYNEQFF.

This chain connects TRBV30 to TRBJ2-2; TRBD1 matches 7 bases. CDR1 is GTSNPN, CDR2 SVGIG, per germline (reference sequence). This CDR3 has 17 residues. Germline trimming cut 5 bases from V and 0 bases from J; bases unmatched to any gene: 12. The CDR3 DNA sequence: TGTGCCTGGTCCGACAGGGACCGACCCGCGAACACCGGGGAGCTGTTTTTT. Protein product: CAWSDRDRPANTGELFF.

V is TRBV6-2 or TRBV6-3 and J is TRBJ1-1; 7 nucleotides align to TRBD1. CDR1 is MNHEY, CDR2 SVGEGT, per germline. The junction had 17 bases not matched to a gene; V was cut back by 2 bases and J by 8 bases. CDR3 length: 17 amino acids. The CDR3 DNA is TGTGCCAGCAGTTACCTTCAGAGGGTAGGACAGGTGCCAGAAGCTTTCTTT. Its translation: CASSYLQRVGQVPEAFF.

The chain carries TRBV5-1 and TRBJ2-3, with D perhaps TRBD2 (6 bases). This CDR3 contains 15 residues. Deletions cut 0 bases from V and 6 bases from J, with 14 bases between. Per germline, CDR1 SGHRS and CDR2 YFSETQ. In DNA, the CDR3 is TGCGCCAGCAGCTTGGGCCGGGACTGGAGGGATACGCAGTATTTT. This codes for CASSLGRDWRDTQYF. The complete variable domain, with remaining parts taken from reference TRBV5-1 and TRBJ2-3, reads KAGVTQTPRYLIKTRGQQVTLSCSPISGHRSVSWYQQTPGQGLQFLFEYFSETQRNKGNFPGRFSGRQFSNSRSEMNVSTLELGDSALYLCASSLGRDWRDTQYFGPGTRLTVL.

The chain couples TRBV28 to TRBJ1-5; D may be TRBD1 (5 bases). The CDR3 length is 16 residues. Germline V gene lookup returns CDR1 MDHEN and CDR2 SYDVKM. V lost 1 base and J 9 bases, leaving 19 bases between the germline ends. CDR3 nucleotide sequence: TGTGCCAGCAGTTTATCCGCGGGGCAGGGTGTGCGGCCCCAGCATTTT. Translation: CASSLSAGQGVRPQHF.

The rearrangement links TRBV5-1 to TRBJ1-1, with a tentative D call TRBD1 (6 bases). CDR1 is SGHRS, CDR2 YFSETQ, per germline. V dropped 0 bases and J dropped 0 bases, with 12 bases sitting between them. This CDR3 comprises 16 residues. For the CDR3, the DNA is TGCGCCAGCAGCTTGGCAGGGGCCTTCATGAACACTGAAGCTTTCTTT. Translated: CASSLAGAFMNTEAFF.

This rearrangement joins TRBV13 to TRBJ2-7; TRBD1 might be the D (5 bases). Deletions cut 5 bases from V and 6 bases from J, with 14 bases between. The germline V gene has CDR1 PRHDT and CDR2 FYEKMQ (reference sequence). CDR3 length: 13 amino acids. CDR3 DNA sequence: TGTGCCAGCAGCCCCCCCTGGGGCAGCGAGCAGTACTTC. Translating gives CASSPPWGSEQYF.

The V gene is TRBV10-3, the J gene TRBJ2-3; a possible D gene is TRBD2 (7 bases). The V end was cut by 6 bases, the J end by 3 bases, with 16 bases between. Germline CDR1 and CDR2: ENHRY and SYGVKD. This CDR3 is 15 amino acids long. The chain's CDR3 is CAISQGWGGTDTQYF. Written as DNA, the CDR3 is TGTGCCATCAGCCAGGGGTGGGGGGGGACAGATACGCAGTATTTT.

This clone appeared a single time. V is TRBV5-5 and J is TRBJ1-2, with 7 bases that match TRBD1. The CDR3 is 14 residues long. The germline gives CDR1 SGHKS, CDR2 YYEKEE (reference sequence). J gave up 4 bases and V 5 bases, and 8 bases lay outside the gene matches. The CDR3 sequence: CASRAPGTVYGYTF. The DNA of the CDR3 is TGTGCCAGCAGGGCCCCCGGGACAGTCTATGGCTACACCTTC. Combining the CDR3 with reference TRBV5-5 and TRBJ1-2 gives the whole variable domain DAGVTQSPTHLIKTRGQQVTLRCSPISGHKSVSWYQQVLGQGPQFIFQYYEKEERGRGNFPDRFSARQFPNYSSELNVNALLLGDSALYLCASRAPGTVYGYTFGSGTRLTVV.

The chain is built from TRBV18 and TRBJ2-1; D may be TRBD1 (5 bases). The CDR3 totals 14 residues. V lost 5 bases and J lost 8, with 16 bases in between. Per germline, CDR1 KGHSH and CDR2 LQKENI. Written as DNA, the CDR3 is TGTGCCAGCTCAGGGCAGGGTAGTTCGGATGAGCAGTTCTTC. This codes for CASSGQGSSDEQFF.

The chain is built from TRBV27 and TRBJ1-6; D unclear. This CDR3 has 18 amino acids. Per germline, CDR1 MNHEY and CDR2 SMNVEV (reference sequence). V shed 2 bases and J shed 8 bases, with 22 bases lying between them. CDR3 sequence reads: CASSLRGLGRSLHSPLHF. CDR3 nucleotide sequence: TGTGCCAGCAGTTTACGGGGTCTAGGACGTTCACTTCATTCACCCCTCCACTTT.

The rearrangement joins TRBV28 to TRBJ1-2; no definite D call. The CDR3 contains 12 residues. V was clipped by 4 bases and J by 1 base, with 4 bases between them. CDR1 and CDR2 (germline): MDHEN, SYDVKM. The CDR3 here is CASSSDNYGYTF. The CDR3, as DNA: TGTGCCAGCAGTTCAGATAACTATGGCTACACCTTC.

This sequence joins TRBV11-2 and TRBJ2-1; tentatively, D is TRBD2 (5 bases). Germline CDR1 reads SGHAT; CDR2 reads FQNNGV. The CDR3 length is 13 residues. Deletions cut 1 base from V and 15 bases from J, with 16 bases between. CDR3 loop: CASSLGFVGERFF. CDR3 coding DNA: TGTGCCAGCAGCTTAGGGTTTGTCGGGGAAAGGTTCTTC.

The chain uses TRBV11-2 and TRBJ1-1; D is perhaps TRBD1 (6 bases). The CDR3 extends over 15 amino acids. Germline V lookup: CDR1 SGHAT, CDR2 FQNNGV. V was clipped by 5 bases and J by 1 base, with 14 bases between them. CDR3 sequence: CASSPSRGANTEAFF. CDR3 DNA: TGTGCCAGCAGCCCATCTCGGGGGGCGAACACTGAAGCTTTCTTT.

V gene TRBV10-1 combines with J gene TRBJ2-1; 11 nucleotides match TRBD2. Germline V gene data show CDR1 as WNHNN and CDR2 as SYGVQD (reference sequence). The CDR3 consists of 16 residues. V lost 3 bases, J lost 5 bases, and 6 bases stayed unmatched. The CDR3 sequence is CASSDQLAGADNEQFF. The CDR3 region has the DNA TGCGCCAGCAGTGACCAACTAGCGGGGGCGGACAATGAGCAGTTCTTC.

The rearrangement uses TRBV28 and TRBJ1-2; D uncertain. The CDR3 consists of 14 residues. Per the germline V gene, CDR1 is MDHEN and CDR2 is SYDVKM. V dropped 4 bases and J dropped 6 bases, with 15 bases sitting between them. This chain's CDR3 is CASSYQVVGHGYTF. The CDR3 DNA sequence: TGTGCCAGCAGTTATCAGGTGGTTGGCCATGGCTACACCTTC.

The chain has TRBV9 and TRBJ2-4, with 10 positions matching TRBD2. In germline, CDR1 is SGDLS, CDR2 YYNGEE. The CDR3 totals 20 residues. The V gene end was trimmed by 3 bases and the J gene end by 4 bases; junction bases not matched to a gene: 19. The CDR3, as DNA: TGTGCCAGCAGCGAGACCCCTAGCGGGAGAGGTCAGGAAAGGAAAAACATTCAGTACTTC. Amino acids: CASSETPSGRGQERKNIQYF.

The V call is TRBV5-5, the J call TRBJ1-6; D might be TRBD1 (5 bases). V was shortened by 4 bases and J by 6 bases, with 17 bases between the two germline ends. The CDR3 sequence is 16 residues long. CDR1 and CDR2 (germline): SGHKS, YYEKEE (reference sequence). CDR3 in DNA: TGTGCCAGCAGCCACCCCACCGGGGGGTCTAATTCACCCCTCCACTTT. It yields the protein CASSHPTGGSNSPLHF. Full variable domain (outside the CDR3, taken from reference TRBV5-5 and TRBJ1-6): DAGVTQSPTHLIKTRGQQVTLRCSPISGHKSVSWYQQVLGQGPQFIFQYYEKEERGRGNFPDRFSARQFPNYSSELNVNALLLGDSALYLCASSHPTGGSNSPLHFGNGTRLTVT.

This clone has a count of ten or more. The chain couples TRBV6-2 or TRBV6-3 to TRBJ1-1, with TRBD1 as a possible D gene (6 bases). The CDR3 contains 13 residues. V lost 6 bases to trimming and J lost 0 bases, with 8 bases between them. CDR1 is MNHEY and CDR2 is SVGEGT in the germline V gene. The CDR3: CASSRDMNTEAFF. The CDR3 DNA sequence: TGTGCCAGCAGCCGGGACATGAACACTGAAGCTTTCTTT.

This rearrangement joins TRBV3-1 (or the pseudogene TRBV3-2) to TRBJ2-7, with 7 bases aligning to TRBD2. Trimming took 3 bases from V and 4 from J; bases not matched to a gene: 0. The CDR3 totals 12 residues. CDR1 LGHDT and CDR2 YNNKEL come from the germline V gene (reference sequence). CDR3 DNA: TGTGCCAGCAGCCAGGGAGGGTACGAGCAGTACTTC. Protein product: CASSQGGYEQYF.

J is TRBJ1-4 and V is TRBV6-6; D possibly corresponds to TRBD1 (5 bases). Trimming removed 2 bases at V and 8 bases at J, with 15 bases between. Looked up from germline, CDR1 is MNHNY and CDR2 is SVGAGI (reference sequence). CDR3 length: 15 residues. CDR3 sequence reads: CASSYTSSTGEKLFF. Here the CDR3 DNA reads TGTGCCAGCAGTTACACTTCCAGCACAGGAGAAAAACTGTTTTTT.

The V gene is TRBV4-1, the J gene TRBJ1-5; TRBD1 is a possible D gene (5 bases). The germline gives CDR1 MGHRA, CDR2 YSYEKL. CDR3 length equals 14 residues. V was clipped by 0 bases and J by 7 bases, with 10 bases between them. DNA of the CDR3: TGCGCCAGCAGCCAAGAGGGGGGTTGGCAGCCCCAGCATTTT. Its translation is CASSQEGGWQPQHF.